The rows below give T cell receptor beta chains drawn from one sample of a study of T-cell reconstitution after alpha-beta-depleted transplantation in children. Using its own MiXCR run on the PCR reads, TCRdb lists one record per CDR3 protein. The sample carries 81,000 or so distinct CDR3 sequences, 15% to 19% recorded once. Sequenced material: PBMCs, mostly from graft donor cells, taken 180 days after TCRalphabeta/CD19-depleted stem cell transplant. These receptors were obtained from a male patient between 2 and 10 years old who had a stem cell transplant for acute lymphoblastic leukemia, so the T cells may come from the graft donor. Each CDR3 is given with its conserved first and last residue. A D gene is named only where the DNA matches it firmly. Clone size is not always given. Where it is, it says once, few, many or a class for expanded clones.

d_call	clone_size	v_call	j_call	cdr3_nt	cdr3_aa
.	few	TRBV6-5	TRBJ2-7	TGTGCCAGCAGTTACCAATCCGCGGGTACCTACGAGCAGTACTTC	CASSYQSAGTYEQYF
.	.	TRBV7-2	TRBJ1-1	TGTGCCAGCAGCTCGGGGGTGAACACTGAAGCTTTCTTT	CASSSGVNTEAFF
TRBD1	.	TRBV30	TRBJ2-7	TGTGCCTGGAGTGTAGGGATCTGGACAGGATCCTACGAGCAGTACTTC	CAWSVGIWTGSYEQYF
.	medium-sized	TRBV10-3	TRBJ1-6	TGTGCCATCAGTGATGAGGGAGGCTATAATTCACCCCTCCACTTT	CAISDEGGYNSPLHF
.	.	TRBV4-2	TRBJ2-5	TGTGCCAGCAGCCAAGGTTGGGGGGCTAGCGGTTTCCAAGAGACCCAGTACTTC	CASSQGWGASGFQETQYF
.	few	TRBV6-5	TRBJ1-2	TGTGCCAGCAGTTACTCGATTCCAAGGGGCGTGGATGGCTACACCTTC	CASSYSIPRGVDGYTF
.	few	TRBV5-1	TRBJ1-3	TGCGCCAGCAGCCGGGAGGACAGCTCTGGAAACACCATATATTTT	CASSREDSSGNTIYF
.	.	TRBV7-6	TRBJ2-7	TGTGCCAGCAGCTTAGGTGGGGGCCCGGGACACCGCTACGAGCAGTACTTC	CASSLGGGPGHRYEQYF
.	medium-sized	TRBV7-9	TRBJ1-4	TGTGCCAGCAGAAGGGGTGGGAATGAAAAACTGTTTTTT	CASRRGGNEKLFF
TRBD2	.	TRBV20-1	TRBJ2-1	TGCAGTGCTAGAGATCTGGCGGGGGGGCTCTACAATGAGCAGTTCTTC	CSARDLAGGLYNEQFF
.	.	TRBV5-1	TRBJ2-3	TGCGCCAGCAGCTTGGTGGTCGGTGGGGGCGGTGGAGATACGCAGTATTTT	CASSLVVGGGGGDTQYF
TRBD1	few	TRBV28	TRBJ1-6	TGTGCCAGCAGTGCTACAGGGGTAGGTTCACCCCTCCACTTT	CASSATGVGSPLHF
.	.	TRBV5-1	TRBJ1-1	TGCGCCAGCGGACACTTGAACACTGAAGCTTTCTTT	CASGHLNTEAFF
.	few	TRBV5-1	TRBJ2-3	TGCGCCAGCAGACTATCGGATACGCAGTATTTT	CASRLSDTQYF
.	.	TRBV7-9	TRBJ1-2	TGTGCCAGCAGCTTAGGTAGCCGGATGCCCGGCTACACCTTC	CASSLGSRMPGYTF
.	.	TRBV11-2	TRBJ2-5	TGTGCCAGCAGCCCCTCAGGTTATAAGGAGACCCAGTACTTC	CASSPSGYKETQYF
.	.	TRBV21-1	TRBJ2-4	TGTGCCAGCAGCAAAGGCTTGCGAGACAGGAGAAAGGGTCCGGCCAAAAACATTCAGTACTTC	CASSKGLRDRRKGPAKNIQYF